The clone carrying this T cell receptor (beta chain) was recorded a few times. These data belong to a study of T cells after yellow fever vaccination. CDR1 is SGHTA and CDR2 is FQGTGA in the germline V gene. The CDR3 is 14 residues long. J lost 3 bases, V lost 6 bases, and 6 bases had no gene match. TCRdb re-analysed the 5' RACE reads in MiXCR, keeping a single row per CDR3 protein. The sample lists under 350,000 distinct CDR3 sequences; 4.1% were seen once. This TCR derives from a young man who received the YFV17D yellow fever vaccine. The chain links TRBV7-3 to TRBJ1-2; TRBD1 agrees at 8 bases. Sequencing was performed on PBMCs, taken 5 days after the yellow fever booster vaccination. CDR3: CASSSGGADYGYTF. As DNA, the CDR3 is TGTGCCAGCAGTTCAGGGGGCGCGGACTATGGCTACACCTTC.